These 5 T cell receptor beta chains came from one sample sequenced in a study of molecular identifiers for immune sequencing clone quantification. TCRdb reprocessed the PCR reads via MiXCR and lists one record per CDR3 protein. The data contain tens of thousands of distinct CDR3 sequences, approximately 25% of them singletons. The sequencing input was naive CD8+ T cells from blood, with Jurkat cell RNA spiked in. Subset denoted: FACS-sorted CD8+CD4-CCR7+CD45RA+ naive T cells. These receptors were taken from a human donor in good health. Some libraries in this study had Jurkat cell RNA spiked in.

There are many counts of this clonotype. The chain has TRBV15 and TRBJ1-5; D gene uncertain. The length of the CDR3 is 14 residues. Germline V gene sequence: CDR1 LNHNV, CDR2 YYDKDF (reference sequence). Trimming removed 0 bases at V and 6 bases at J, with 9 bases between. CDR3 sequence reads: CATSRDRGPQPQHF. The CDR3 nucleotides are TGTGCCACCAGCAGAGATCGTGGGCCTCAGCCCCAGCATTTT.

The chain links TRBV12-3 or TRBV12-4 to TRBJ2-7; no firm D call. The CDR3 is 14 amino acids. V was shortened by 6 bases and J by 0 bases, with 12 bases between the two germline ends. This CDR3 is CASSLVWSSYEQYF. DNA of the CDR3: TGTGCCAGCAGCCTCGTGTGGAGCTCCTACGAGCAGTACTTC.

This clonotype was seen repeatedly, ten times or more. This chain joins TRBV7-6 and TRBJ2-3; 15 bases fit TRBD2. The CDR3 covers 18 residues. Germline V lookup: CDR1 SGHVS, CDR2 FNYEAQ. After removal of 5 bases from V and 1 base from J, the junction contained 7 bases not matched to a gene. In DNA form, the CDR3 reads TGTGCCAGCAGCCCTGGACTAGCGGGGGGGCACGGCACAGATACGCAGTATTTT. Protein product: CASSPGLAGGHGTDTQYF.

The chain combines TRBV7-6 with TRBJ2-5; the D gene could be TRBD1 or TRBD2 (5 bases each). The CDR3 spans 14 residues. The germline V gene encodes CDR1 SGHVS and CDR2 FNYEAQ. Trimming took off 4 bases at V and 5 bases at J, with 14 bases between the two ends. The CDR3 spells CASSSGTPSETQYF. As DNA, the CDR3 is TGTGCCAGCAGCTCCGGGACCCCCTCGGAGACCCAGTACTTC.

Details on this clonotype: Just one base apart from a much larger clone, this may be a read error. The chain carries TRBV6-2 or TRBV6-3 and TRBJ1-5, with D perhaps TRBD1 (5 bases). V lost 2 bases to trimming and J lost 6 bases, with 11 bases between them. Germline assignment: CDR1 MNHEY and CDR2 SVGEGT. The CDR3 has 14 residues. In nucleotides, the CDR3 is TGTGCCAGCAGTTACGGAGGGGTCATTCAGCCCCAGCATTTT. Residues: CASSYGGVIQPQHF.